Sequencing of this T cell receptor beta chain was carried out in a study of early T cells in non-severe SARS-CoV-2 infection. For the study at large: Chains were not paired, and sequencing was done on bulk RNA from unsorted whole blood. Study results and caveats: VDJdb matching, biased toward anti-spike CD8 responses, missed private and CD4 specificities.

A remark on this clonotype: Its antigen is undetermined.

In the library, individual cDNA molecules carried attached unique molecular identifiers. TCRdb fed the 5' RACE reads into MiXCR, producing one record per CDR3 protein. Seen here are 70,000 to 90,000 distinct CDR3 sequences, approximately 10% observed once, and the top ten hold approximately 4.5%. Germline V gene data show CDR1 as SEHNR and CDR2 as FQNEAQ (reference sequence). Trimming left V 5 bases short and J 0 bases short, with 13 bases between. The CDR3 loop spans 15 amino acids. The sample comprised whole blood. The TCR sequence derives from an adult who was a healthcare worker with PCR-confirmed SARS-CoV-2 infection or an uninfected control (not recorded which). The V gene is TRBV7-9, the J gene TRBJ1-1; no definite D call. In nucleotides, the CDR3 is TGTGCCAGCAGCCCTCCACAGAGTGTGAACACTGAAGCTTTCTTT. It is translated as CASSPPQSVNTEAFF.